This T cell receptor (beta chain) was recorded in a study of OX40 agonist ivuxolimab in advanced cancers. The wider study: The treatment was a fully human IgG2 OX40 agonist, ivuxolimab. Among those enrolled, mean age was 60 years (range about 23 to 85) and 75% to 85% were male. Earlier anti-PD-1, anti-PD-L1 or anti-CTLA-4 therapy was permitted; about 44% had received some.

CDR1 is ENHRY, CDR2 SYGVKD, per germline. Trimming at V came to 8 bases and at J to 5 bases, leaving 7 bases not matched to a gene. The CDR3 has 14 amino acids. TCRdb keeps only in-frame clones here, not all; method: immunoSEQ multiplex PCR. In the table there are tens of thousands of clones, roughly 87% of which are singletons. With regard to this clone: Antigen specificity is unknown.

Regarding the study as a whole: Doses of 0.1 to 3.0 mg/kg were accompanied by clonal expansion of CD4+ and CD8+ blood T cells by week 6.

Sequencing was performed on CD4+ or CD8+ T cells sorted from blood, taken in a trial of the OX40 agonist ivuxolimab. This chain joins TRBV10-3 and TRBJ2-1; TRBD2 agrees at 9 bases. This TCR was sampled from an adult with an advanced solid tumor such as melanoma, head and neck, liver or kidney cancer. The CDR3: CAISRRLADNEQFF. DNA for the CDR3: TGTGCCATCTCCCGGCGACTAGCGGACAATGAGCAGTTCTTC.